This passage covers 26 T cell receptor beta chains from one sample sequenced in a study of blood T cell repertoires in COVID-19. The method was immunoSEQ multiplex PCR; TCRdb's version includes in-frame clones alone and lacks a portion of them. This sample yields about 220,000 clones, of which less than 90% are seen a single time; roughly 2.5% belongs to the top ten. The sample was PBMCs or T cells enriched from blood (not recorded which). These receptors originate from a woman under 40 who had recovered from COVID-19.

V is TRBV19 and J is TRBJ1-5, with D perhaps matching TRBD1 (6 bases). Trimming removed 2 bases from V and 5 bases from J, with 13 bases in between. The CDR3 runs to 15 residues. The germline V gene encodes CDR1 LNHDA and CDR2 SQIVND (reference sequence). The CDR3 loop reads CASSIRGHFYQPQHF. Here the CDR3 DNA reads TGTGCCAGTAGTATACGGGGACACTTTTATCAGCCCCAGCATTTT.

CDR3 region: CAISEVDNTEAFF. As DNA, the CDR3 is TGTGCCATCAGTGAGGTAGATAACACTGAAGCTTTCTTT. V is TRBV10-3 and J is TRBJ1-1; D unclear. Per germline, CDR1 ENHRY and CDR2 SYGVKD. V shed 2 bases and J shed 2 bases, with 6 bases lying between them. The CDR3 runs 13 residues.

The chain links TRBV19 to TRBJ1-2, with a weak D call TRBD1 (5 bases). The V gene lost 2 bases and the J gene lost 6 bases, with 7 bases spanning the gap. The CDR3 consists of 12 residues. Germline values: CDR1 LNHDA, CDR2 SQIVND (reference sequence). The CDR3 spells CASSIPQDGYTF. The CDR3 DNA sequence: TGTGCCAGTAGTATACCACAGGATGGCTACACCTTC.

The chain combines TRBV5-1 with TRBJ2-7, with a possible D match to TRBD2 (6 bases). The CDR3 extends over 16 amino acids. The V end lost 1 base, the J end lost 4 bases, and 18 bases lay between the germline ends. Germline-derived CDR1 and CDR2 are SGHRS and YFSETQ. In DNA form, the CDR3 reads TGCGCCAGCAGCTTGTCGGCGGGGACGTACGGATACGAGCAGTACTTC. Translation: CASSLSAGTYGYEQYF.

In DNA, the CDR3 is TGTGCCAGCAGCTTAGATGCAGGGAATGGCTACACCTTC. Amino acid sequence: CASSLDAGNGYTF. V and J are TRBV7-9 and TRBJ1-2; D may be TRBD1 (5 bases). The CDR3 is 13 amino acids. Germline assignment: CDR1 SEHNR and CDR2 FQNEAQ (reference sequence). Trimming removed 1 base at V and 6 bases at J, with 9 bases between.

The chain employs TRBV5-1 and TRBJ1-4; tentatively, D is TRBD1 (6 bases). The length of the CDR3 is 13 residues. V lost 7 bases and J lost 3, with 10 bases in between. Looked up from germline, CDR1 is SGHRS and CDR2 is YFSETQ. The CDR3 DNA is TGCGCCAGCGCGGACAGACCTAATGAAAAACTGTTTTTT. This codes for CASADRPNEKLFF.

The CDR3 nucleotides read TGTGCCAGCAGTGACTGGACAGGGCCACACAATGAGCAGTTCTTC. Encoded protein: CASSDWTGPHNEQFF. The genes are TRBV25-1 and TRBJ2-1; 8 bases are a match to TRBD1. The CDR3 extends over 15 amino acids. CDR1 and CDR2 from the germline V gene are MGHDK and SYGVNS. J was trimmed by 5 bases and V by 3 bases; bases with no gene match: 6.

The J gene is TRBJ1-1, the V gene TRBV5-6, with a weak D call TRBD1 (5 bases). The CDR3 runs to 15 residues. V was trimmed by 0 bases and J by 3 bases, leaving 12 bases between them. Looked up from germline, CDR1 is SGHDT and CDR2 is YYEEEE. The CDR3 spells CASSLAGEGYTEAFF. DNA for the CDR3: TGTGCCAGCAGCTTGGCGGGGGAGGGGTACACTGAAGCTTTCTTT.

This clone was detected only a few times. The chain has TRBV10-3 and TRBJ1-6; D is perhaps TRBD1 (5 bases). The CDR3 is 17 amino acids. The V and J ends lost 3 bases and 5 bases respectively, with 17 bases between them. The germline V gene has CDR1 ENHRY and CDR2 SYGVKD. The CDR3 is CAISEPGGEGDNSPLHF. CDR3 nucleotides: TGTGCCATCAGTGAACCCGGAGGGGAGGGAGATAATTCACCCCTCCACTTT.

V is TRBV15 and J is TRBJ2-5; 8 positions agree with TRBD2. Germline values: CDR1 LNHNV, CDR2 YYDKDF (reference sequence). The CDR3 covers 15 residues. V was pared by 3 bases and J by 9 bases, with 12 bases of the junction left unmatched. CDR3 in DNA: TGTGCCACCAGCAGGGAAACTAGCGGCTTAGGGTCCCAGTACTTC. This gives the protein CATSRETSGLGSQYF.

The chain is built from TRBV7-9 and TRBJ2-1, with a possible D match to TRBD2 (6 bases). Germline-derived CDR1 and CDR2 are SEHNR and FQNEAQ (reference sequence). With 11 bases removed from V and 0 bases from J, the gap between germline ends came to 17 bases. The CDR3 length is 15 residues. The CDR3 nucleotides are TGTGCCGGTACCTGGGCGGGAAACTCCTACAATGAGCAGTTCTTC. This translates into CAGTWAGNSYNEQFF.

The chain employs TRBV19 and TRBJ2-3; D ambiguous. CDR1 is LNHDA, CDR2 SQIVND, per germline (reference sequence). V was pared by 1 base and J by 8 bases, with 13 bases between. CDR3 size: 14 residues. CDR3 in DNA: TGTGCCAGTAGTATAGGCCCTCCGAGTGTTACGCAGTATTTT. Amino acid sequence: CASSIGPPSVTQYF.

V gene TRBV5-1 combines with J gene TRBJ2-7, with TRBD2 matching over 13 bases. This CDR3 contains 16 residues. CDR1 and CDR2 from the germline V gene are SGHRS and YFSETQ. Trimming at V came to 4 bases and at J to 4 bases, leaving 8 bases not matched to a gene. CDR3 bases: TGCGCCAGCAGCCCTCGACTAGCGGGGGGCGGATACGAGCAGTACTTC. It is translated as CASSPRLAGGGYEQYF.

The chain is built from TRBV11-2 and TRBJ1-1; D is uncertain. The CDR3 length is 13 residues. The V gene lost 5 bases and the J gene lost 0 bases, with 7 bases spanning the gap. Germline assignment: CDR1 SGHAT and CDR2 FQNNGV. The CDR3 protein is CASSPEMNTEAFF. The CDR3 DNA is TGTGCCAGCAGCCCGGAGATGAACACTGAAGCTTTCTTT.

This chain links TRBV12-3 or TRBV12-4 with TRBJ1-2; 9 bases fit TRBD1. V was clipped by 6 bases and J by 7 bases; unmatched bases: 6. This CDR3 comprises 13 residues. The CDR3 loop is CASSKQGAGGYTF. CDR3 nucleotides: TGTGCCAGCAGCAAACAGGGGGCGGGTGGCTACACCTTC.

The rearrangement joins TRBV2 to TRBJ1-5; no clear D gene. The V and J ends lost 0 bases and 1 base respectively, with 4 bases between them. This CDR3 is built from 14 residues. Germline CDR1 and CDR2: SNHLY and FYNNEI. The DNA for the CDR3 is TGTGCCAGCAGTGAAGCGGCCAGCAATCAGCCCCAGCATTTT. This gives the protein CASSEAASNQPQHF.

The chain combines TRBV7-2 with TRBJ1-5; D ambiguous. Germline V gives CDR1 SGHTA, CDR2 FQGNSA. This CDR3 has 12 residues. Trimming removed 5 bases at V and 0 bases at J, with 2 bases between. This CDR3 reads CASSLSNQPQHF. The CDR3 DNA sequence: TGTGCCAGCAGCCTTAGCAATCAGCCCCAGCATTTT.

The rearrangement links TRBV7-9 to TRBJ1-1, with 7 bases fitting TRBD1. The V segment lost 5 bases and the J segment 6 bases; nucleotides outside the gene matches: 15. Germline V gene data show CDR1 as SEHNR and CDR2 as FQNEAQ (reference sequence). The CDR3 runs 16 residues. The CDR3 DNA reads TGTGCCAGCAGCACAGGGGACAGTATCGGCCACGCTGAAGCTTTCTTT. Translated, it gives CASSTGDSIGHAEAFF.

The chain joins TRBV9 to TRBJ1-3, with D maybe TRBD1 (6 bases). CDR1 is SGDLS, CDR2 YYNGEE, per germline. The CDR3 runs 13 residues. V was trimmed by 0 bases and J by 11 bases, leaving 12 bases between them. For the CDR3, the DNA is TGTGCCAGCAGCGTAGGGCAGGGGATGGCCATATATTTT. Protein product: CASSVGQGMAIYF.

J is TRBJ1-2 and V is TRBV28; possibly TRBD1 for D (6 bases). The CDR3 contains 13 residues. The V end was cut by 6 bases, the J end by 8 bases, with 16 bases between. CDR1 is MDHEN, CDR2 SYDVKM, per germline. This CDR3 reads CASSQGSGRGYTF. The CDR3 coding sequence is TGTGCCAGCAGCCAGGGGTCTGGTCGCGGCTACACCTTC.

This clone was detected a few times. CDR3 region: CASSEHSGGYGYTF. As DNA, the CDR3 is TGTGCCAGCAGTGAGCACTCAGGGGGCTATGGCTACACCTTC. The rearrangement joins TRBV6-4 to TRBJ1-2; TRBD1 matches 7 bases. Germline loops: CDR1 MRHNA, CDR2 SNTAGT. The trim removed 3 bases at V and 4 bases at J, leaving 5 bases unmatched. This CDR3 spans 14 amino acids.

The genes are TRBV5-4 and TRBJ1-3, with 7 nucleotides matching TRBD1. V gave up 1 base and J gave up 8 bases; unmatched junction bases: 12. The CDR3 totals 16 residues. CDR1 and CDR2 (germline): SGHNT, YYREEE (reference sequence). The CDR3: CASSLFVPGGFDTIYF. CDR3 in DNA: TGTGCCAGCAGCTTGTTCGTCCCAGGGGGGTTTGACACCATATATTTT.

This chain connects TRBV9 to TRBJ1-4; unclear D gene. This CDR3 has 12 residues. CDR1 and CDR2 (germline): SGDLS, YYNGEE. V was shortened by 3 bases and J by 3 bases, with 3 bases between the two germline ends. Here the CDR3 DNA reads TGTGCCAGCAGCGGAGCTAATGAAAAACTGTTTTTT. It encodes CASSGANEKLFF.

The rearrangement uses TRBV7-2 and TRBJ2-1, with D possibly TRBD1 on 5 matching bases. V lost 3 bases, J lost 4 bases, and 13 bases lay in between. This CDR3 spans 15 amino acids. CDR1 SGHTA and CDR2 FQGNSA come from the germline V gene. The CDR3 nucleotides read TGTGCCAGCAGCTTGGGTGGGGCGAGATACAATGAGCAGTTCTTC. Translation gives CASSLGGARYNEQFF.

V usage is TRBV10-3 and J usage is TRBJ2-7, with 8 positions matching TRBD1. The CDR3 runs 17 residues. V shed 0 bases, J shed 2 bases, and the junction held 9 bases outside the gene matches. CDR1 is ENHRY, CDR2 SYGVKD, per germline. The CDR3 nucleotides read TGTGCCATCAGTGAGTCGGGTTTTGGGACAGGAGCCTACGAGCAGTACTTC. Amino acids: CAISESGFGTGAYEQYF.

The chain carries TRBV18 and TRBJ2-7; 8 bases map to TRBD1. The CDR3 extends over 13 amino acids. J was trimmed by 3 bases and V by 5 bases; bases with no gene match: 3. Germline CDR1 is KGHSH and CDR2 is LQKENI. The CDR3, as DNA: TGTGCCAGCTCATCGACAGGGGACTACGAGCAGTACTTC. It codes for CASSSTGDYEQYF.